The 17 T cell receptor beta chains in this list originate from one sample, sequenced in a study. One entry per CDR3 protein results from TCRdb running MiXCR on the 5' RACE reads. Counted here are more than 40,000 distinct CDR3 sequences, around 30% occurring once; the ten biggest clones make up less than 4%. The sequenced material came from memory CD4+ T cells sorted from a lymph node. Subset meaning: memory CD4+ T cells, CD4+CD45RO+CD25-. The receptors were sampled from a female donor with breast cancer.

A remark on this clonotype: Without the conserved terminal phenylalanine or tryptophan, this CDR3 likely stems from a read error. The chain joins TRBV4-2 to TRBJ2-1; 8 bases fit TRBD2. The CDR3 spans 15 residues. The trim removed 5 bases at V and 6 bases at J, leaving 9 bases unmatched. Per germline, CDR1 LGHNA and CDR2 YNFKEQ. The CDR3 sequence is CASSSHFGLANEQFL. The CDR3 DNA reads TGTGCCAGCAGCTCACACTTCGGACTAGCCAATGAGCAGTTCTTA.

The genes are TRBV20-1 and TRBJ2-4; 10 bases line up with TRBD1. This CDR3 has 16 amino acids. In germline, CDR1 is DFQATT, CDR2 SNEGSKA (reference sequence). V dropped 1 base and J dropped 8; count of bases not matched to a gene: 11. CDR3: CSARAPKTGGGDIQYF. The CDR3, as DNA: TGCAGTGCTAGAGCCCCAAAGACAGGGGGCGGGGACATTCAGTACTTC.

This clonotype was recorded a few times. The rearrangement uses TRBV7-9 and TRBJ2-3, with D possibly being TRBD2 (5 bases). Trimming took 5 bases from V and 2 from J, leaving 14 bases between them. This CDR3 is 15 amino acids long. From germline, CDR1 is SEHNR and CDR2 FQNEAQ (reference sequence). CDR3 in DNA: TGTGCCAGCAGCCCCACCGGGATTGACACAGATACGCAGTATTTT. Translated: CASSPTGIDTDTQYF.

This clonotype was recorded a few times. V usage is TRBV28 and J usage is TRBJ2-7; 7 positions match TRBD1. Trimming removed 8 bases from V and 1 base from J; junction bases left unmatched: 5. The CDR3 has 13 amino acids. The germline V gene has CDR1 MDHEN and CDR2 SYDVKM. The CDR3 coding sequence is TGTGCCAGCGGGGACAGCCCATCCTACGAGCAGTACTTC. As protein: CASGDSPSYEQYF. Based on the CDR3 plus reference TRBV28 and TRBJ2-7, the full variable domain is DVKVTQSSRYLVKRTGEKVFLECVQDMDHENMFWYRQDPGLGLRLIYFSYDVKMKEKGDIPEGYSVSREKKERFSLILESASTNQTSMYLCASGDSPSYEQYFGPGTRLTVT.

V is TRBV7-2 and J is TRBJ2-7, with 9 bases aligning to TRBD2. This CDR3 has 14 amino acids. V lost 3 bases, J lost 3 bases, and 3 bases stayed unmatched. Germline V lookup: CDR1 SGHTA, CDR2 FQGNSA. This CDR3 reads CASSFRAGGYEQYF. CDR3 sequence (DNA): TGTGCCAGCAGCTTCCGAGCGGGAGGCTACGAGCAGTACTTC.

V gene TRBV4-1 combines with J gene TRBJ2-5, with D tentatively TRBD1 or TRBD2 (5 bases each). Trimming left V 3 bases short and J 4 bases short, with 15 bases between. Per germline, CDR1 MGHRA and CDR2 YSYEKL. The CDR3 length is 15 residues. CDR3 loop: CASSQSPSGPETQYF. The CDR3 DNA follows: TGCGCCAGCAGCCAGTCACCTTCGGGACCAGAGACCCAGTACTTC.

V is TRBV3-1 and J is TRBJ2-4; D not resolved. Germline V gene lookup returns CDR1 LGHDT and CDR2 YNNKEL (reference sequence). V shed 0 bases and J shed 9 bases, with 12 bases lying between them. The CDR3 covers 14 residues. CDR3 in DNA: TGTGCCAGCAGCCAAGATGGGCAGGCTAGCATTCAGTACTTC. This sequence encodes CASSQDGQASIQYF.

This chain links TRBV5-6 with TRBJ1-1; D unresolved. Between the trimmed V and J ends, which lost 4 bases and 0 bases, there was a span of 7 bases. Germline CDR1 and CDR2: SGHDT and YYEEEE. The CDR3 has 13 amino acids. The CDR3 DNA reads TGTGCCAGCAGCCCCAGGATGAACACTGAAGCTTTCTTT. Translated, it gives CASSPRMNTEAFF.

This clonotype was seen a handful of times. This chain links TRBV7-8 with TRBJ2-5; D is ambiguous. CDR3 length equals 14 residues. The germline V gene encodes CDR1 SGHVS and CDR2 FQNEAQ. Trimming stripped 1 base from V and 1 base from J, with 7 bases between. The CDR3 sequence: CASSLGASQETQYF. CDR3 sequence (DNA): TGTGCCAGCAGCTTAGGCGCAAGCCAAGAGACCCAGTACTTC. The variable domain in full, completed from reference TRBV7-8 and TRBJ2-5, reads GAGVSQSPRYKVAKRGQDVALRCDPISGHVSLFWYQQALGQGPEFLTYFQNEAQLDKSGLPSDRFFAERPEGSVSTLKIQRTQQEDSAVYLCASSLGASQETQYFGPGTRLLVL.

The chain combines TRBV6-1 with TRBJ2-7; possibly TRBD1 for D (6 bases). CDR1 is MNHNS and CDR2 is SASEGT in the germline V gene. CDR3 length equals 15 residues. Trimming removed 6 bases at V and 2 bases at J, with 17 bases between. For the CDR3, the DNA is TGTGCCAGCAGGGCAAGCCAGAACAGGGCCTACGAGCAGTACTTC. This gives the protein CASRASQNRAYEQYF.

In this sample, this clonotype turned up a few times. V and J are TRBV29-1 and TRBJ2-5; 7 nucleotides agree with TRBD1. This CDR3 comprises 12 residues. V dropped 7 bases and J dropped 5; count of bases not matched to a gene: 7. The germline V gene has CDR1 SQVTM and CDR2 ANQGSEA. The CDR3 DNA reads as TGCAGCGGAGGACAGGTTGGGGAGACCCAGTACTTC. This translates into CSGGQVGETQYF.

This clonotype was recorded at least ten times. The chain links TRBV5-1 to TRBJ2-3; tentatively, D is TRBD2 (6 bases). V lost 3 bases and J lost 5, with 16 bases in between. The germline gives CDR1 SGHRS, CDR2 YFSETQ. There are 15 residues in the CDR3. As DNA, the CDR3 is TGCGCCAGCAGCTCCTCCACCGGGAGTCAAGATACGCAGTATTTT. It yields the protein CASSSSTGSQDTQYF. Full variable domain (missing parts from reference TRBV5-1 and TRBJ2-3): KAGVTQTPRYLIKTRGQQVTLSCSPISGHRSVSWYQQTPGQGLQFLFEYFSETQRNKGNFPGRFSGRQFSNSRSEMNVSTLELGDSALYLCASSSSTGSQDTQYFGPGTRLTVL.

This clonotype was detected only a few times. The chain couples TRBV12-3 or TRBV12-4 to TRBJ1-1; D not resolved. V was cut by 3 bases and J by 4 bases, with 9 bases left in between. This CDR3 has 13 residues. CDR3 region: CASSFQGSTEAFF. The CDR3 nucleotides read TGTGCCAGCAGTTTTCAAGGGTCCACTGAAGCTTTCTTT.

This clonotype was seen a handful of times. One end of the junction is discordant with germline, which a read error may explain. The chain links TRBV20-1 to TRBJ2-7, with D perhaps TRBD1 (6 bases). Germline V lookup: CDR1 DFQATT, CDR2 SNEGSKA (reference sequence). This CDR3 spans 14 amino acids. The CDR3 DNA sequence: TGCAGTGCGAGAGGGGCTACAGGGACCTACGAGCAGTACTTC. As protein: CSARGATGTYEQYF.

The rearrangement joins TRBV18 to TRBJ1-2, with TRBD1 matching 10 bases. V lost 0 bases and J lost 8; bases outside the gene matches: 6. The CDR3 loop spans 15 amino acids. Germline values: CDR1 KGHSH, CDR2 LQKENI. The DNA of the CDR3 is TGTGCCAGCTCACCACCCGGGACAGGGGATGGAGGCTACACCTTC. Protein sequence: CASSPPGTGDGGYTF.

The V and J genes are TRBV5-6 and TRBJ1-2, with 7 bases identical to TRBD1. Germline lookup yields CDR1 SGHDT and CDR2 YYEEEE. The CDR3 contains 15 residues. The ends lost 2 bases at V and 5 bases at J; junction bases unmatched: 9. CDR3 sequence reads: CASSFRDREAYGYTF. In nucleotides, the CDR3 is TGTGCCAGCAGCTTCCGAGACAGGGAGGCATATGGCTACACCTTC.

This clonotype was picked up many times. This chain connects TRBV12-3 or TRBV12-4 to TRBJ2-1; D is unresolved. The CDR3 is made up of 11 amino acids. Trimming took 7 bases from V and 8 from J, leaving 9 bases between them. CDR3 loop: CASTPGDEQFF. For the CDR3, the DNA is TGTGCCAGCACCCCGGGCGATGAGCAGTTCTTC.